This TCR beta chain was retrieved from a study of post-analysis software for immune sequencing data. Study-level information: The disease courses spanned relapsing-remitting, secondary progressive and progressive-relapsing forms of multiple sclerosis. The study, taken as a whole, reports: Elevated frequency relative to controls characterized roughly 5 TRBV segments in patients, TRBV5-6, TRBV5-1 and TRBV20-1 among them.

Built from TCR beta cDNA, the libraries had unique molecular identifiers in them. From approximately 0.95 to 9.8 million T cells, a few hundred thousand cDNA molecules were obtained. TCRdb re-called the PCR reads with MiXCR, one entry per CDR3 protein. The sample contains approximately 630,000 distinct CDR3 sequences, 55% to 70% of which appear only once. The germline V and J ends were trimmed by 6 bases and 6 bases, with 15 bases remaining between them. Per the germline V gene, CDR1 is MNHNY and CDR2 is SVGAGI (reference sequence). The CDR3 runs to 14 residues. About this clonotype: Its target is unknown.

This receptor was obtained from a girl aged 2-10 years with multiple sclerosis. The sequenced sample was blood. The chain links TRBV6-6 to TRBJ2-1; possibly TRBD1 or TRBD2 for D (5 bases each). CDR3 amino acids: CASRNRDHLNEQFF. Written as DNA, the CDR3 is TGTGCCAGCAGGAACCGGGACCATCTCAATGAGCAGTTCTTC.